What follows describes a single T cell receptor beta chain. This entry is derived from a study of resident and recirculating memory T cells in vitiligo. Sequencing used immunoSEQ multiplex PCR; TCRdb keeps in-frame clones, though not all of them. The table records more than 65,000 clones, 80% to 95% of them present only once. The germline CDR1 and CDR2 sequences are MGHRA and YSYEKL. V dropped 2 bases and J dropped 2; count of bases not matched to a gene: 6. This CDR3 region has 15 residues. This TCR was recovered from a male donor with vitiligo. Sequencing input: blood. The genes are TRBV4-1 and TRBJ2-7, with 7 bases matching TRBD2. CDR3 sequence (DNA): TGCGCCAGCAGCCAAACAGCGGGGACCCCCTACGAGCAGTACTTC. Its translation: CASSQTAGTPYEQYF.